Listed here are 13 T cell receptor beta chains from one sample, sequenced in a study of control samples from healthy donors and cancer patients. TCRdb keeps only in-frame clones here, not all; method: immunoSEQ multiplex PCR. Among approximately 170,000 clones, about 93% were seen once, and the ten largest hold roughly 4.3%. Source material: blood. These TCRs come from an older woman in good health.

The V gene is TRBV27, the J gene TRBJ2-1; D is undetermined. Germline CDR1 MNHEY, CDR2 SMNVEV (reference sequence). This CDR3 comprises 12 residues. V was pared by 6 bases and J by 8 bases, with 11 bases between. CDR3 in amino acids: CASSLLGDEQFF. For the CDR3, the DNA is TGTGCCAGCAGCCTTCTCGGAGATGAGCAGTTCTTC.

V gene TRBV11-3 combines with J gene TRBJ1-1; the D gene is possibly TRBD1 (5 bases). CDR1 SGHNT and CDR2 YENEEA come from the germline V gene. This CDR3 region has 14 residues. Deletions cut 5 bases from V and 1 base from J, with 11 bases between. The CDR3 loop is CASSPGTGNTEAFF. DNA of the CDR3: TGTGCCAGCAGCCCCGGGACGGGGAACACTGAAGCTTTCTTT.

The chain recombines TRBV21-1 with TRBJ1-1; whether TRBD1, the table's D call, matches the DNA was not checked. TRBV21-1 constitutes a pseudogene. The CDR3 is made up of 24 amino acids. Here the CDR3 DNA reads TGTGCCAGCAGCAAAGCCCGAAAAGACGACAGGGGGTCCAACCCTACCCATATGAACACTGAAGCTTTCTTT. Its protein product is CASSKARKDDRGSNPTHMNTEAFF.

The chain couples TRBV4-3 to TRBJ1-1; unclear D gene. CDR3 length: 11 residues. Germline V gene lookup returns CDR1 LGHNA and CDR2 YSLEER. V gave up 4 bases and J gave up 7 bases, with 7 bases separating them. CDR3 bases: TGCGCCAGCAGCCCCGAGGGTGAAGCTTTCTTT. Translated: CASSPEGEAFF.

This chain joins TRBV6-5 and TRBJ1-6, with D possibly being TRBD1 (6 bases). Trimming pared 5 bases from V and 0 bases from J, leaving 8 bases between. From germline, CDR1 is MNHEY and CDR2 SVGAGI. CDR3 length equals 15 residues. The CDR3 DNA reads as TGTGCCAGCAGTACAGGGACCTCCTATAATTCACCCCTCCACTTT. It specifies CASSTGTSYNSPLHF.

This clone appeared a few times. This sequence joins TRBV6-7 and TRBJ2-2; D ambiguous. TRBV6-7 is an open reading frame, and its role is uncertain. Trimming left V 0 bases short and J 4 bases short, with 9 bases between. This CDR3 is built from 15 residues. The CDR3 sequence: CASSYSMQSTGELFF. CDR3 DNA: TGTGCCAGCAGTTACTCAATGCAGAGCACCGGGGAGCTGTTTTTT.

The chain employs TRBV4-3 and TRBJ1-3; weak D call: TRBD1 (5 bases). Trimming stripped 3 bases from V and 4 bases from J, with 16 bases between. Germline CDR1 reads LGHNA; CDR2 reads YSLEER. The CDR3 sequence is 16 residues long. This chain's CDR3 is CASSHVTGTLGNTIYF. Written as DNA, the CDR3 is TGCGCCAGCAGCCATGTAACCGGGACGCTAGGAAACACCATATATTTT.

V usage is TRBV7-9 and J usage is TRBJ1-4; no clear D. Trimming stripped 5 bases from V and 0 bases from J, with 16 bases between. There are 17 residues in the CDR3. From germline, CDR1 is SEHNR and CDR2 FQNEAQ (reference sequence). Here the CDR3 DNA reads TGTGCCAGCAGCCGTAATACCGATCCTGCAACTAATGAAAAACTGTTTTTT. It is translated as CASSRNTDPATNEKLFF.

About this clone: Sequence at one end of the junction differs from germline and may be a read error. The chain has TRBV3-1 (or the pseudogene TRBV3-2) and TRBJ2-7; TRBD2 aligns across 7 bases. CDR3 length equals 15 residues. CDR1 LGHDT and CDR2 YNNKEL come from the germline V gene (reference sequence). The CDR3 region has the DNA TGTGCCGGCAGCCAAGGTCCAGCGGGATCCTACGAGCAGTACTTC. It yields the protein CAGSQGPAGSYEQYF.

The J gene is TRBJ2-5, the V gene TRBV30; D gene ambiguous. The CDR3 has 12 residues. Germline CDR1 GTSNPN, CDR2 SVGIG (reference sequence). The V and J ends lost 1 base and 3 bases respectively, with 6 bases between them. CDR3 bases: TGTGCCTGGAGTGAAACCGAAGAGACCCAGTACTTC. It yields the protein CAWSETEETQYF.

This chain uses TRBV15 with TRBJ2-2, with no clear D. CDR3 length: 17 amino acids. Germline CDR1 LNHNV, CDR2 YYDKDF (reference sequence). V lost 1 base, J lost 5 bases, and 17 bases lay in between. The CDR3 sequence is CATSRVHSLGKTGELFF. In DNA form, the CDR3 reads TGTGCCACCAGCAGAGTCCACAGTCTGGGCAAAACCGGGGAGCTGTTTTTT.

The chain links TRBV4-1 to TRBJ2-1; D is unclear. Germline values: CDR1 MGHRA, CDR2 YSYEKL. The CDR3 is 16 amino acids. Trimming removed 0 bases at V and 0 bases at J, with 9 bases between. Written as DNA, the CDR3 is TGCGCCAGCAGCCAAGATTCCATCGGCTCCTACAATGAGCAGTTCTTC. The encoded protein is CASSQDSIGSYNEQFF.

This clone came up once. The V call is TRBV7-2, the J call TRBJ1-5, with D perhaps matching TRBD1 (6 bases). There are 14 residues in the CDR3. Trimming stripped 3 bases from V and 7 bases from J, with 13 bases between. Germline V gives CDR1 SGHTA, CDR2 FQGNSA. Here the CDR3 reads CASSFTQGGQPQHF. Written as DNA, the CDR3 is TGTGCCAGCAGCTTCACACAGGGTGGGCAGCCCCAGCATTTT.